The clone carrying this TCR beta chain came up a few times. Its antigen is not known. The entry originates in a study of blood T cells in healthy people across ages. Regarding the study as a whole: Expanded clonotype changes were possibly confounded by unknown donor CMV status.

Using a J-beta primer mix together with a sample-barcoded 5' primer, a second PCR was run for roughly 6 to 12 cycles. TCRdb re-called the 5' RACE reads with MiXCR, one entry per CDR3 protein. Of 2 million or so distinct CDR3 sequences listed, about 49% are singletons. This CDR3 has 16 residues. CDR1 and CDR2 (germline): MDHEN, SYDVKM. V shed 5 bases, J shed 10 bases, and the junction held 19 bases outside the gene matches. The source material was blood. This chain uses TRBV28 with TRBJ2-5; TRBD2 aligns across 7 bases. This receptor was identified in a woman between 40 and 50 years old in good health. In nucleotides, the CDR3 is TGTGCCAGCAGTCCGCCGTATCCTAGCGGCTCTGGCGACCAGTACTTC. Translated, it gives CASSPPYPSGSGDQYF.